The rows below give T cell receptor beta chains drawn from one sample of a study of CD8 T cells in Susac syndrome. TCRdb passed the immunoSEQ multiplex PCR reads through MiXCR, listing each CDR3 protein once. The sample holds a few hundred thousand distinct CDR3 sequences, 65% to 90% seen once. The material sequenced was CD8+ T cells from PBMCs. These receptors came from a human donor with multiple sclerosis. Both conserved end residues are trimmed from each CDR3.

TRBJ2-4,TRBV15,ATSRPTSLAKNIQY
TRBJ1-1,TRBV7-9,ASSFDRKLLTEAF
TRBJ2-3,TRBV5-6,ASSLARGRTYPQY
TRBJ1-5,TRBV6-6,ASIADDRNSNQPQH
TRBJ2-1,TRBV20-1,SALPGRVGGNEQF
TRBJ2-4,TRBV7-9,ASSPPQGLAKNIQY
TRBJ2-1,TRBV28,ASGAYNEQF
TRBJ2-7,TRBV7-9,ASSLSGTLNEQY
TRBJ2-7,TRBV27,ASSNLLGQSDEQY
TRBJ2-7,TRBV28,ASSTHRDRSYEQY
TRBJ1-3,TRBV30,AGSEGAGSGNTIY
TRBJ1-1,TRBV6-6,ASSYSKYGNNTEAF
TRBJ1-4,TRBV15,ATSGGFNEKLF
TRBJ1-5,TRBV2,ASSEAGRTNQPQH
TRBJ2-1,TRBV11-2,ASSSRGNHNEQF
TRBJ1-2,TRBV28,ASSLRREGYT
TRBJ1-5,TRBV12-3/TRBV12-4,ASSSIPPGSYQPQH
TRBJ2-3,TRBV7-6,ASSFGRGHTDTQY
TRBJ2-1,TRBV5-6,ASSFGLPSNNEQF
TRBJ2-2,TRBV12-3/TRBV12-4,ASSFLLTGGSTGELF
TRBJ1-1,TRBV30,AWSSPDEFGMNTEAF
TRBJ2-3,TRBV25-1,ASSDSGAVGQY
TRBJ2-3,TRBV27,ASSLSLSRTLTDTQY
TRBJ2-2,TRBV12-3/TRBV12-4,ASSPGLITGELF
TRBJ1-2,TRBV6-1,ASSVIGTGNGYT
TRBJ2-1,TRBV10-3,ATSDRGRFNEQF
TRBJ2-7,TRBV15,ATSRGVDFSYEQY
TRBJ2-3,TRBV5-1,ASSWTSGSLTDTQY
TRBJ2-7,TRBV12-3/TRBV12-4,ASSVTGAGSSEQY
TRBJ2-7,TRBV6-5,ASSYTGGKLYEQY
TRBJ2-7,TRBV29-1,SVGAGGNYEQY
TRBJ2-5,TRBV7-8,ASSLDPSRGDGETQY
TRBJ1-1,TRBV9,ASSPRGNQNTEAF
TRBJ2-3,TRBV12-3/TRBV12-4,ASSLVGRTDTQY
TRBJ2-1,TRBV28,ASSFRASGDEQF
TRBJ2-7,TRBV9,ASSVDSGGPYEQY